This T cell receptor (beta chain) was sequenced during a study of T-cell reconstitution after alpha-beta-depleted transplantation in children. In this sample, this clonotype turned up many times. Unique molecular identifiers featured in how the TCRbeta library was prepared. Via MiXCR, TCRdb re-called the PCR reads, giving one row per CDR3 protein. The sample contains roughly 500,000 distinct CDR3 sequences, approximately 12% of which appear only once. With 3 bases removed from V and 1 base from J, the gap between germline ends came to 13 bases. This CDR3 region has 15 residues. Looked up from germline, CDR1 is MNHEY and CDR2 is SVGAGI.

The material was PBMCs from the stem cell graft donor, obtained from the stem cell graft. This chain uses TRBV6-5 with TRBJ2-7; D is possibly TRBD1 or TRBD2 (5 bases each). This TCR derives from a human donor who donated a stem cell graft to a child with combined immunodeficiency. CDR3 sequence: CASSYGRGRSYEQYF. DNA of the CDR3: TGTGCCAGCAGTTATGGAAGGGGACGGTCCTACGAGCAGTACTTC.